The TCR beta chain described here comes from a study of blood T cell repertoires in COVID-19. On the study more broadly: Acute and convalescent COVID-19 samples came from the United States, Italy and Spain. In each case, the material was cDNA or gDNA derived from T cells, B-cell-depleted T cells, or PBMCs.

The authors' processing: Researchers report that nucleated cell counts were estimated from reference gene primer amplification. The repertoire was sequenced with immunoSEQ multiplex PCR; TCRdb's copy has only in-frame clones and lacks some. The V and J calls and clone size are taken from that table; D and trimming were inferred from the DNA. Of about 74,000 clones in the sample, 84% were seen once. This CDR3 comprises 18 residues. J gave up 0 bases and V 4 bases, and 11 bases lay outside the gene matches. The germline V gene has CDR1 MNHEY and CDR2 SMNVEV (reference sequence). The source is a man aged 70 or older with acute or convalescent COVID-19. This sequence joins TRBV27 and TRBJ1-4; 7 bases agree with TRBD1. The sequencing input was peripheral blood. DNA of the CDR3: TGTGCCAGCAGTTCCGCCAGGGGGGCGGTGGCAACTAATGAAAAACTGTTTTTT. It specifies CASSSARGAVATNEKLFF. The full variable domain, with the rest looked up from reference TRBV27 and TRBJ1-4, is EAQVTQNPRYLITVTGKKLTVTCSQNMNHEYMSWYRQDPGLGLRQIYYSMNVEVTDKGDVPEGYKVSRKEKRNFPLILESPSPNQTSLYFCASSSARGAVATNEKLFFGSGTQLSVL.